Included here is one T cell receptor (beta chain) sequence, with context. The data derive from a study of control samples from healthy donors and cancer patients. Germline lookup yields CDR1 SEHNR and CDR2 FQNEAQ (reference sequence). The germline V and J ends were trimmed by 5 bases and 7 bases, with 9 bases remaining between them. The CDR3 loop spans 12 amino acids. TCRdb's table, derived via immunoSEQ multiplex PCR, lists solely in-frame clones and lacks some. This table has more than 95,000 clones, around 92% appearing once. Sample: PBMCs. This clonotype was sampled from a man aged 80 or over with head and neck cancer. V is TRBV7-9 and J is TRBJ2-1; TRBD2 might be the D (5 bases). CDR3 coding DNA: TGTGCCAGCAGCGTAAGAGGGAATGAGCAGTTCTTC. It encodes CASSVRGNEQFF.